This TCR beta chain is from a study of human T cells and chemical hapten exposure. On the study more broadly: Sensitization involved placing 2% DPC onto an approximately 2 cm by approximately 2 cm region of upper inner arm skin. Patients had diphenylcyclopropenone applied to the scalp weekly throughout the approximately 25-week study. Per-sample TCR yield variability stemmed mainly from small pooled library volume differences.

TCRdb reprocessed the RACE reads via MiXCR and lists one record per CDR3 protein. The data contain under 300,000 distinct CDR3 sequences, approximately 8.6% of them singletons. Time point reported: pre-sensitization, week 0. The treatment here: therapeutic diphenylcyclopropenone sensitization with weekly scalp DPC. CDR3 length: 15 residues. CDR1 and CDR2 from the germline V gene are LNHDA and SQIVND (reference sequence). With 1 base clipped from V and 4 bases from J, the junction kept 1 base outside the gene matches. Worth noting for this clonotype: Its matching antigen is unknown.

Findings and limits, study-wide: Compared with pre-sensitization or healthy control sets, expanded TCRs clustered more.

The specimen was whole blood, collected in connection with sensitization to the hapten diphenylcyclopropenone (DPC). The clonotype was recovered from a woman between 40 and 50 years old with alopecia areata. Some clones in this sample may be carry-over from other donors' samples. This chain connects TRBV19 to TRBJ2-1; 10 nucleotides align to TRBD2. The CDR3 DNA reads TGTGCCAGTAGTATAGGACTAGCGGGTTACAATGAGCAGTTCTTC. Its protein is CASSIGLAGYNEQFF.